These T cell receptor beta chains were read from a single sample in a study of read filtering for tumor transcriptome and immune sequencing. TCRdb used MiXCR to reprocess the reads, holding one entry per CDR3 protein. The sample has approximately 45,000 distinct CDR3 sequences; less than 20% are singletons. The sequenced material came from a population of CD138-negative cells sorted from bone marrow. The receptors here all came from a donor at least 40 years old with multiple myeloma. The CDR3 runs from the conserved cysteine through the conserved F or W. D genes are given only for firm matches. A clone size is listed for some rows: how often the clone was seen (once, few, many), or a class if it is expanded.

size: medium-sized
J: TRBJ2-1
V: TRBV28
D: TRBD1
length: 15
CDR3: CASSLGGTGSNEQFF
DNA: TGTGCCAGCAGTTTAGGCGGGACAGGGTCAAATGAGCAGTTCTTC

size: many
J: TRBJ2-1
V: TRBV10-3
D: TRBD2
length: 15
CDR3: CAIRDPLREGPEQFF
DNA: TGTGCCATCAGGGACCCCCTGCGGGAGGGCCCCGAGCAGTTCTTC

size: -
J: TRBJ2-1
V: TRBV5-1
D: TRBD2
length: 16
CDR3: CASRGLAGAYDNEQFF
DNA: TGCGCCAGCAGGGGACTAGCGGGAGCTTACGACAATGAGCAGTTCTTC

size: many
J: TRBJ2-2
V: TRBV20-1
D: -
length: 12
CDR3: CSASLRTGELFF
DNA: TGCAGTGCTAGTTTACGGACCGGGGAGCTGTTTTTT

size: many
J: TRBJ2-3
V: TRBV20-1
D: -
length: 18
CDR3: CSAVKSDRRTAWTDTQYF
DNA: TGCAGTGCTGTGAAGTCGGACAGACGTACTGCGTGGACAGATACGCAGTATTTT

size: many
J: TRBJ2-3
V: TRBV7-2
D: -
length: 14
CDR3: CASSPGERGYTQYF
DNA: TGTGCCAGCAGCCCGGGCGAACGAGGTTATACGCAGTATTTT

size: many
J: TRBJ2-1
V: TRBV19
D: -
length: 14
CDR3: CASSISGVWHEQFF
DNA: TGTGCCAGTAGTATCTCGGGGGTCTGGCATGAGCAGTTCTTC

size: -
J: TRBJ2-3
V: TRBV11-3
D: TRBD2
length: 15
CDR3: CASSPGLAPTDTEYF
DNA: TGTGCCAGCAGCCCTGGACTAGCGCCAACAGATACGGAGTATTTT

size: many
J: TRBJ1-4
V: TRBV28
D: TRBD1
length: 13
CDR3: CASGKGAREKLFF
DNA: TGTGCCAGCGGGAAGGGGGCCCGGGAAAAACTGTTTTTT

size: once
J: TRBJ2-2
V: TRBV21-1
D: -
length: 15
CDR3: CSSSQGTARTGELIF
DNA: TGTTCCAGCAGCCAAGGGACAGCGAGGACCGGGGAGCTGATTTTT

size: many
J: TRBJ1-1
V: TRBV7-2
D: -
length: 13
CDR3: CASSLEPNTEAFF
DNA: TGTGCCAGCAGCCTTGAGCCGAACACTGAAGCTTTCTTT

size: few
J: TRBJ2-7
V: TRBV4-2
D: TRBD2
length: 15
CDR3: CASSSRTSGPREQYF
DNA: TGTGCCAGCAGCTCTCGGACTAGCGGGCCCAGAGAGCAGTACTTC

size: -
J: TRBJ2-1
V: TRBV4-1
D: TRBD2
length: 13
CDR3: CASSGKVSNEQFF
DNA: TGCGCCAGTAGCGGGAAAGTCAGCAATGAGCAGTTCTTC

size: many
J: TRBJ1-5
V: TRBV5-1
D: -
length: 14
CDR3: CASSLGSSNQPQHF
DNA: TGCGCCAGCAGCTTAGGCAGTAGCAATCAGCCCCAGCATTTT

size: many
J: TRBJ2-2
V: TRBV6-1
D: -
length: 13
CDR3: CASRTRDTGELFF
DNA: TGTGCCAGCAGGACCAGGGACACCGGGGAGCTGTTTTTT

size: many
J: TRBJ2-1
V: TRBV10-3
D: TRBD2
length: 17
CDR3: CAISESTTSGHYNEQFF
DNA: TGTGCCATCAGTGAGTCGACGACTAGCGGGCATTACAATGAGCAGTTCTTC

size: few
J: TRBJ2-3
V: TRBV3-1
D: -
length: 14
CDR3: CASSQDAGPDTQYF
DNA: TGTGCCAGCAGCCAAGACGCGGGGCCAGATACGCAGTATTTT

size: many
J: TRBJ2-7
V: TRBV20-1
D: TRBD2
length: 16
CDR3: CSAKGSGRENPYEQYF
DNA: TGCAGTGCTAAGGGTAGCGGGAGAGAGAACCCCTACGAGCAGTACTTC

size: -
J: TRBJ2-5
V: TRBV18
D: -
length: 15
CDR3: CASSPLEGNQETQYF
DNA: TGTGCCAGCTCACCGCTGGAGGGGAACCAAGAGACCCAGTACTTC

size: many
J: TRBJ2-2
V: TRBV2
D: -
length: 13
CDR3: CASATRYTGELFF
DNA: TGTGCCAGCGCAACCCGATACACCGGGGAGCTGTTTTTT

size: many
J: TRBJ2-1
V: TRBV30
D: -
length: 14
CDR3: CAWKASAVIVEQFF
DNA: TGTGCCTGGAAGGCTAGCGCGGTTATAGTTGAGCAGTTCTTC

size: many
J: TRBJ2-5
V: TRBV19
D: TRBD2
length: 14
CDR3: CASRSTGGLETQYF
DNA: TGTGCCAGTAGGTCGACGGGAGGGCTTGAGACCCAGTACTTC

size: many
J: TRBJ2-3
V: TRBV29-1
D: TRBD2
length: 14
CDR3: CSVEGGSGTDTQYF
DNA: TGCAGCGTTGAAGGCGGGAGTGGCACAGATACGCAGTATTTT

size: many
J: TRBJ2-3
V: TRBV12-3/TRBV12-4
D: TRBD2
length: 18
CDR3: CASRKGLAGQSSTDTQYF
DNA: TGTGCCAGCAGAAAGGGACTAGCGGGACAGAGCAGCACAGATACGCAGTATTTT

size: -
J: TRBJ2-1
V: TRBV4-3
D: -
length: 14
CDR3: CANCQGRPAHDQFF
DNA: TGCGCCAACTGCCAAGGTCGTCCCGCCCATGACCAGTTCTTC

size: many
J: TRBJ2-1
V: TRBV12-3/TRBV12-4
D: TRBD2
length: 13
CDR3: CASSVSGTYEQFF
DNA: TGTGCCAGCAGTGTAAGCGGGACGTATGAGCAGTTCTTC

size: -
J: TRBJ2-3
V: TRBV6-6
D: -
length: 14
CDR3: CASSPTYSTDTQYF
DNA: TGTGCCAGCAGTCCGACATACAGCACAGATACGCAGTATTTT

size: many
J: TRBJ2-1
V: TRBV12-3/TRBV12-4
D: -
length: 14
CDR3: CASSLTGLNNEQFF
DNA: TGTGCCAGCAGCTTGACAGGACTAAACAATGAGCAGTTCTTC

size: many
J: TRBJ2-2
V: TRBV10-3
D: -
length: 13
CDR3: CATVGVNTGELFF
DNA: TGTGCCACGGTCGGAGTGAACACCGGGGAGCTGTTTTTT

size: many
J: TRBJ2-7
V: TRBV28
D: -
length: 15
CDR3: CASSFLALRVGEQYF
DNA: TGTGCCAGCAGTTTTTTGGCTCTAAGGGTTGGCGAGCAGTACTTC

size: many
J: TRBJ2-2
V: TRBV12-3/TRBV12-4
D: TRBD2
length: 16
CDR3: CASSLAGGPPTGELFF
DNA: TGTGCCAGCAGTTTAGCGGGAGGGCCGCCCACCGGGGAGCTGTTTTTT

size: many
J: TRBJ2-3
V: TRBV5-6
D: TRBD2
length: 17
CDR3: CASSLAVTSATTDTQYF
DNA: TGTGCCAGCAGCTTGGCTGTGACTAGCGCAACCACAGATACGCAGTATTTT

size: many
J: TRBJ2-2
V: TRBV7-9
D: TRBD1
length: 15
CDR3: CASSILDRATGELFF
DNA: TGTGCCAGCAGCATACTCGACAGGGCCACCGGGGAGCTGTTTTTT